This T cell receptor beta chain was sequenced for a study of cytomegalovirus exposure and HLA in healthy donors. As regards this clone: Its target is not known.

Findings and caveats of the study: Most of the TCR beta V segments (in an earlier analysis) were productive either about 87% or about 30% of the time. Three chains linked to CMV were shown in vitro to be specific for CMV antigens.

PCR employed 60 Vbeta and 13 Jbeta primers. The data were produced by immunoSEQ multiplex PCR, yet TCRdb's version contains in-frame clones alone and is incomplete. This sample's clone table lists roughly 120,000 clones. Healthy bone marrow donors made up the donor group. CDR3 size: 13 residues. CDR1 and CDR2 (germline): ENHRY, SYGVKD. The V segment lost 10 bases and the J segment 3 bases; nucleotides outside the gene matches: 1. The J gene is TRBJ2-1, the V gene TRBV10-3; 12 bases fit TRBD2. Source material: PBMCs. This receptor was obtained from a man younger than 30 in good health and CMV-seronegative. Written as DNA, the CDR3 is TGTGCCACTAGCGGGGGGGGCTACAATGAGCAGTTCTTC. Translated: CATSGGGYNEQFF.